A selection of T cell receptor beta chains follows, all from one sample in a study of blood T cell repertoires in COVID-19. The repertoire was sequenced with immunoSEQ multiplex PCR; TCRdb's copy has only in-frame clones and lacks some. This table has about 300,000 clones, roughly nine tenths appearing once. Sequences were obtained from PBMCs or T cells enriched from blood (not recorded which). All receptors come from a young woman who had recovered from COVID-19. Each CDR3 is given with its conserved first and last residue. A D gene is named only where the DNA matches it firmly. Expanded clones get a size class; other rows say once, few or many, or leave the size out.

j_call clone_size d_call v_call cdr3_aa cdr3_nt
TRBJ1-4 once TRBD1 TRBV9 CASSVAGTGGEKLFF TGTGCCAGCAGCGTAGCCGGGACAGGCGGGGAAAAACTGTTTTTT
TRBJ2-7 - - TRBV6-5 CASSPPDTYEQYF TGTGCCAGCAGCCCCCCCGACACTTACGAGCAGTACTTC
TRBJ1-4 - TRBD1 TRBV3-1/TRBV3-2 CASSPPGQGADEKLFF TGTGCCAGCAGTCCGCCGGGACAGGGGGCTGACGAAAAACTGTTTTTT
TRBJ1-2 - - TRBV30 CAWWGGFPDFNYGYTF TGTGCCTGGTGGGGGGGATTTCCTGATTTTAACTATGGCTACACCTTC
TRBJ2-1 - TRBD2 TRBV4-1 CASSQPLTGRRSSNEQFF TGCGCCAGCAGCCAACCCCTTACCGGGAGGAGGTCATCGAATGAGCAGTTCTTC
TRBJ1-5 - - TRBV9 CASSVDYSNQPQHF TGTGCCAGCAGCGTAGACTATAGCAATCAGCCCCAGCATTTT
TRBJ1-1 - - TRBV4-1 CASSQMPGAQNTEAFF TGCGCCAGCAGCCAAATGCCGGGAGCCCAGAACACTGAAGCTTTCTTT
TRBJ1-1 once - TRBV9 CASSVAGEHTEAFF TGTGCCAGCAGCGTGGCCGGGGAACACACTGAAGCTTTCTTT
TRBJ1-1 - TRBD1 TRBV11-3 CASSRRMRQGEKAFF TGTGCCAGCAGCCGACGGATGCGGCAGGGGGAGAAGGCTTTCTTT
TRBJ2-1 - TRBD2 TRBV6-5 CASSGLAGPPEQFF TGTGCCAGCAGCGGACTAGCGGGCCCCCCAGAGCAGTTCTTC
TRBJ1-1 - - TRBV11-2 CASRRRGGTEAFF TGTGCCAGCAGGCGGCGGGGTGGCACTGAAGCTTTCTTT
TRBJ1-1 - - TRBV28 CASSFPSNTEAFF TGTGCCAGCAGTTTCCCCAGTAACACTGAAGCTTTCTTT
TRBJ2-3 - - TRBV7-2 CASSLMGVGGDTQYF TGTGCCAGCAGCTTAATGGGCGTGGGGGGAGATACGCAGTATTTT
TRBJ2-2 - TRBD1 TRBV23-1 CASSQPTGGNTGELFF TGCGCCAGCAGTCAACCGACAGGGGGAAATACCGGGGAGCTGTTTTTT
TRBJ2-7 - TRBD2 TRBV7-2 CASSLVGRAYEQYF TGTGCCAGCAGCTTGGTCGGGAGGGCCTACGAGCAGTACTTC
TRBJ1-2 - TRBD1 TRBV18 CASSPFPGQPNYGYTF TGTGCCAGCTCACCATTTCCGGGACAGCCTAACTATGGCTACACCTTC
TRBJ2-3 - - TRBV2 CASGEGGMGVTDTQYF TGTGCCAGCGGCGAAGGCGGGATGGGGGTCACAGATACGCAGTATTTT
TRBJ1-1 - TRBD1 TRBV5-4 CASRRDRNLNTEAFF TGTGCCAGCAGGAGGGACAGGAATCTGAACACTGAAGCTTTCTTT
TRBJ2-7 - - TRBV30 CAWKSRGTSYEQYF TGTGCCTGGAAGAGTAGGGGCACGTCCTACGAGCAGTACTTC
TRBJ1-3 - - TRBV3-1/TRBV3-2 CASSQGGGPPRNTIYF TGTGCCAGCAGCCAAGGAGGCGGTCCTCCGAGAAACACCATATATTTT
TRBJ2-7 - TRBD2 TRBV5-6 CASSSLGTSGRVFSEQYF TGTGCCAGCAGCTCCTTAGGGACTAGCGGGAGAGTATTCTCCGAGCAGTACTTC
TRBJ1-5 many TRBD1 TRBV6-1 CASSEETGGEAHQPQHF TGTGCCAGCAGTGAAGAGACAGGGGGCGAAGCTCATCAGCCCCAGCATTTT
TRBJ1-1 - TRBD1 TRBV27 CASTGQGDTEAFF TGTGCCAGCACCGGACAGGGAGACACTGAAGCTTTCTTT
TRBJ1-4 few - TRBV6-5 CASSYSLQNEKLFF TGTGCCAGCAGTTACTCTCTTCAGAATGAAAAACTGTTTTTT
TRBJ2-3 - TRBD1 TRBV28 CASPPGTGNTDTQYF TGTGCCAGCCCCCCCGGGACAGGGAACACAGATACGCAGTATTTT
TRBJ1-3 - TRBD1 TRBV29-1 CSVASGTAGNTIYF TGCAGCGTTGCTTCCGGGACAGCTGGAAACACCATATATTTT
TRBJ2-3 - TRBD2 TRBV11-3 CASSPQVDSGGTDTQYF TGTGCCAGCAGCCCCCAAGTGGATAGCGGGGGCACAGATACGCAGTATTTT
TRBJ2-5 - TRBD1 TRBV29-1 CSVSKTGERPGAQETQYF TGCAGCGTTTCGAAGACAGGGGAGCGGCCTGGAGCACAAGAGACCCAGTACTTC
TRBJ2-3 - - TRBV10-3 CAIRQIPRAPSTDTQYF TGTGCCATCAGGCAGATTCCTCGAGCGCCAAGCACAGATACGCAGTATTTT
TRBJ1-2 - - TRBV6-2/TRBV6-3 CASSYSKFSGRANYGYTF TGTGCCAGCAGTTACTCGAAATTTTCGGGCAGGGCCAACTATGGCTACACCTTC
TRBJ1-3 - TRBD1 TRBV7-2 CASSIGTVGNTIYF TGTGCCAGCAGCATCGGGACAGTTGGAAACACCATATATTTT
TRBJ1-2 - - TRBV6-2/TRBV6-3 CASSSLDSFSNYGYTF TGTGCCAGCAGTTCTCTGGACAGTTTTTCGAACTATGGCTACACCTTC
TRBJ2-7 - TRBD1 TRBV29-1 CSVGTVNSYEQYF TGCAGCGTCGGGACAGTTAACTCCTACGAGCAGTACTTC
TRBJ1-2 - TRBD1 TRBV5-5 CASSAPTGGYTF TGTGCCAGCAGCGCCCCGACAGGGGGCTACACCTTC
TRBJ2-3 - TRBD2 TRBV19 CASSIWGTSGGTDTQYF TGTGCCAGTAGTATCTGGGGGACTAGTGGGGGCACAGATACGCAGTATTTT
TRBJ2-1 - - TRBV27 CASREGIVNNEQFF TGTGCCAGCCGCGAGGGTATAGTCAACAATGAGCAGTTCTTC
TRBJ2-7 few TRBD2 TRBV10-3 CAIGGGLAGGEQYF TGTGCCATCGGGGGGGGACTAGCGGGAGGCGAGCAGTACTTC
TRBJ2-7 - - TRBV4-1 CASSQVQGSPYEQYF TGCGCCAGCAGCCAAGTCCAGGGGTCCCCCTACGAGCAGTACTTC